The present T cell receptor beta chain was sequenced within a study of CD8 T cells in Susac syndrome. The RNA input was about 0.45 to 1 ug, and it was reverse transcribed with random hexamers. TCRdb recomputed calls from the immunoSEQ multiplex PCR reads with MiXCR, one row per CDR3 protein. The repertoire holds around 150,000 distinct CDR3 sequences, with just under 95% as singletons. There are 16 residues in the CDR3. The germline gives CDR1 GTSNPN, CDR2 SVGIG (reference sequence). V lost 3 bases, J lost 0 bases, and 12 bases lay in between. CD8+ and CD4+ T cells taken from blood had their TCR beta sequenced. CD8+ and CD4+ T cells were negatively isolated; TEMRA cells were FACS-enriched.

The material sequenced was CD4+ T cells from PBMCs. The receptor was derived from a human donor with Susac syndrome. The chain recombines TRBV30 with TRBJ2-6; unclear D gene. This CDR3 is CAWRSSRSSGANVLTF. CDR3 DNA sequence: TGTGCCTGGAGATCGAGCAGGTCCTCTGGGGCCAACGTCCTGACTTTC. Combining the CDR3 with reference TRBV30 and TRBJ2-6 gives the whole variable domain SQTIHQWPATLVQPVGSPLSLECTVEGTSNPNLYWYRQAAGRGLQLLFYSVGIGQISSEVPQNLSASRPQDRQFILSSKKLLLSDSGFYLCAWRSSRSSGANVLTFGAGSRLTVL.